The 3 T cell receptor beta chains reported below all come from one sample, sequenced in a study of HIV-infected patients and healthy controls. All unsorted peripheral T cells were captured because whole blood was used without fractionation. About 500 ng RNA was reverse transcribed with alpha and beta constant-region primers. Alpha and beta chain libraries were made separately by chain-specific third strand synthesis with multiplexing indices. TCRdb called the 5' RACE reads again in MiXCR, with one record for every CDR3 protein. This sample has more than 15,000 distinct CDR3 sequences, with roughly a tenth found just once. Sequencing used blood. These receptors came from an adult in good health.

This chain connects TRBV24-1 to TRBJ2-5; D not resolved. CDR1 KGHDR and CDR2 SFDVKD come from the germline V gene. The V end was cut by 5 bases, the J end by 2 bases, with 17 bases between. CDR3 length equals 16 residues. CDR3 DNA: TGTGCCACCAGTGCCCCCCTTGGGTCGCAGCAAGAGACCCAGTACTTC. It is translated as CATSAPLGSQQETQYF.

The rearrangement links TRBV7-2 to TRBJ2-3, with TRBD2 matching over 7 bases. The ends lost 3 bases at V and 6 bases at J; junction bases unmatched: 12. CDR3 length equals 16 residues. The V gene's germline CDR1 is SGHTA and CDR2 FQGNSA. This chain's CDR3 is CASSLWLLANWDTQYF. In DNA form, the CDR3 reads TGTGCCAGCAGCTTGTGGCTACTAGCGAATTGGGATACGCAGTATTTT.

There are many counts of this clonotype. V usage is TRBV20-1 and J usage is TRBJ2-1; TRBD2 agrees at 11 bases. This CDR3 is 15 amino acids long. In germline, CDR1 is DFQATT, CDR2 SNEGSKA (reference sequence). Trimming cost V 0 bases and J 3 bases; bases outside gene matches: 1. Written as DNA, the CDR3 is TGCAGTGCTAGAGAACTAGCGGGAGACTACAATGAGCAGTTCTTC. Protein product: CSARELAGDYNEQFF.